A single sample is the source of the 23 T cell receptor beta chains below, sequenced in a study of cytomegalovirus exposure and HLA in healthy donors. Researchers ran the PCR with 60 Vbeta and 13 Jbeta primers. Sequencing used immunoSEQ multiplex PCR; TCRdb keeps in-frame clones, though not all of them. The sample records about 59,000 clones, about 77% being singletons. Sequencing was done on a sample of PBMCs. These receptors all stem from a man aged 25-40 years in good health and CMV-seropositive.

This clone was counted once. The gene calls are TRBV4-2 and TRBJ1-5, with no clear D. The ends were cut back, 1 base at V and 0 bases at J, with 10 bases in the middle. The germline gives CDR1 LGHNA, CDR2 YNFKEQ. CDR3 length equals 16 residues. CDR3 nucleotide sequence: TGTGCCAGCAGCCAAGCAGCGAAGTATAGCAATCAGCCCCAGCATTTT. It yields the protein CASSQAAKYSNQPQHF.

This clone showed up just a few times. The CDR3 bases are TGTGCCAGCAACCGGGGCAATCAGCCCCAGCATTTT. Translated: CASNRGNQPQHF. The chain has TRBV6-1 and TRBJ1-5; D unclear. Trimming took 7 bases from V and 2 from J, leaving 6 bases between them. The CDR3 is 12 residues long. Germline loops: CDR1 MNHNS, CDR2 SASEGT.

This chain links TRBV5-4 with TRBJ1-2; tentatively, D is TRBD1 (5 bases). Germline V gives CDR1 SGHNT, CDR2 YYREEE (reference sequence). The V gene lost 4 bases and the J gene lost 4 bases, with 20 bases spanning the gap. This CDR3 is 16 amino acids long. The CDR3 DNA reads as TGTGCCAGCAGCCGCGGGACTCCCCAAGAGGGCTATGGCTACACCTTC. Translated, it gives CASSRGTPQEGYGYTF.

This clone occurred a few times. CDR3 sequence: CATSTPGATDTQYF. Here the CDR3 DNA reads TGTGCCACCAGCACCCCAGGGGCCACAGATACGCAGTATTTT. The rearrangement uses TRBV15 and TRBJ2-3; D is possibly TRBD1 (6 bases). V gave up 4 bases and J gave up 2 bases, with 10 bases separating them. CDR1 and CDR2 (germline): LNHNV, YYDKDF (reference sequence). The CDR3 consists of 14 residues.

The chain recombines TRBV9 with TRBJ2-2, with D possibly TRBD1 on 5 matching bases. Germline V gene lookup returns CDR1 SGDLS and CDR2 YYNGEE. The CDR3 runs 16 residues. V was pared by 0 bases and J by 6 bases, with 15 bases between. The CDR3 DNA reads TGTGCCAGCAGCGTAGAAGGCGGCGTGGGGCCCGGGGAGCTGTTTTTT. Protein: CASSVEGGVGPGELFF.

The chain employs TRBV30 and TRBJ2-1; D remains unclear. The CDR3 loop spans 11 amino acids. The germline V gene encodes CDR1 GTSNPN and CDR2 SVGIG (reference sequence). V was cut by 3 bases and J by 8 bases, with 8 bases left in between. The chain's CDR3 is CAWSPRYEQFF. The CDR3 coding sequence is TGTGCCTGGAGCCCTCGGTATGAGCAGTTCTTC.

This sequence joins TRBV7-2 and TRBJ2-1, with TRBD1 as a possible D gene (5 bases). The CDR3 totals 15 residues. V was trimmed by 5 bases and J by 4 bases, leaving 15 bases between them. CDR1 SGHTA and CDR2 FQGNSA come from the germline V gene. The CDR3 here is CASSPRVRRYNEQFF. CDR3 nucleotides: TGTGCCAGCAGCCCCAGGGTCAGAAGGTACAATGAGCAGTTCTTC. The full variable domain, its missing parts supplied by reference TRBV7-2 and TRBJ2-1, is GAGVSQSPSNKVTEKGKDVELRCDPISGHTALYWYRQSLGQGLEFLIYFQGNSAPDKSGLPSDRFSAERTGGSVSTLTIQRTQQEDSAVYLCASSPRVRRYNEQFFGPGTRLTVL.

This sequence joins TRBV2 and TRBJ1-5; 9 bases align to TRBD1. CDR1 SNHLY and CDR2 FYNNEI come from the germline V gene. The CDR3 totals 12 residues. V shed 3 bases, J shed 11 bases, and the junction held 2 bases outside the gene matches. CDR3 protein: CASSERQGAQHF. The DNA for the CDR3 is TGTGCCAGCAGTGAGAGACAGGGGGCCCAGCATTTT.

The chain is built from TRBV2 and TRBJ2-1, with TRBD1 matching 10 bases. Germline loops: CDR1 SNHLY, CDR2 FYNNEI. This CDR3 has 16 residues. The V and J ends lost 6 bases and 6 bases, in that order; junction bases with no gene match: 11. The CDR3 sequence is CASRLRDRGRSNEQFF. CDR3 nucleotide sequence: TGTGCCAGCAGGCTTCGGGACAGGGGTCGGAGCAATGAGCAGTTCTTC.

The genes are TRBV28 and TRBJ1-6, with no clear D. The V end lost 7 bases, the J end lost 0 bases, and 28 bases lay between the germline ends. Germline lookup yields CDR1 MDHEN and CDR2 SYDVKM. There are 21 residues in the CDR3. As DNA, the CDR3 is TGTGCCAGCAACACCGAGTGGGCAGGCGGGTGGTTAGGCTCCTATAATTCACCCCTCCACTTT. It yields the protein CASNTEWAGGWLGSYNSPLHF.

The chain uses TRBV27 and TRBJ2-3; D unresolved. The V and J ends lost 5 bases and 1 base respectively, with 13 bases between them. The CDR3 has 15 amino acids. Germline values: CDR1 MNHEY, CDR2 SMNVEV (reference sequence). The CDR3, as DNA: TGTGCCAGCAGTATACAGCAAACAGGCACAGATACGCAGTATTTT. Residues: CASSIQQTGTDTQYF.

The CDR3 sequence is CASSQGQLYEQYF. CDR3 sequence (DNA): TGTGCCAGCAGCCAAGGACAGCTCTACGAGCAGTACTTC. The chain links TRBV4-2 to TRBJ2-5; TRBD1 is a possible D gene (5 bases). The J call is doubtful: the DNA matches TRBJ2-7 better. Germline assignment: CDR1 LGHNA and CDR2 YNFKEQ. The CDR3 runs 13 residues.

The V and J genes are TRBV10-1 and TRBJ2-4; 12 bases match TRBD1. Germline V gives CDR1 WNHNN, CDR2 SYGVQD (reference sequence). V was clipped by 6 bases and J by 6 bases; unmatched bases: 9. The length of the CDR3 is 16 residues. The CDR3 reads CASSEGQGAYRNIQYF. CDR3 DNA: TGCGCCAGCAGCGAGGGACAGGGGGCGTACAGAAACATTCAGTACTTC.

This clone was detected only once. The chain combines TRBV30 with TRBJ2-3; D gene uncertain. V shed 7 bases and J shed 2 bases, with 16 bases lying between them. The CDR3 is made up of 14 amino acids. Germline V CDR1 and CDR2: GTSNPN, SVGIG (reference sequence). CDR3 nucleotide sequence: TGTGCCTTCAGGTGGGCAGGAAACACAGATACGCAGTATTTT. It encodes CAFRWAGNTDTQYF. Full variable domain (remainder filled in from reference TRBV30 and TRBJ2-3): SQTIHQWPATLVQPVGSPLSLECTVEGTSNPNLYWYRQAAGRGLQLLFYSVGIGQISSEVPQNLSASRPQDRQFILSSKKLLLSDSGFYLCAFRWAGNTDTQYFGPGTRLTVL.

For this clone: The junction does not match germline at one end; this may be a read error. CDR3 nucleotide sequence: TGTGCCAGCAGCCCAGGGGGCAAAGACATTCAGTACTTC. Translating gives CASSPGGKDIQYF. The genes are TRBV7-9 and TRBJ2-4; 8 positions agree with TRBD1. This CDR3 spans 13 amino acids. Germline-derived CDR1 and CDR2 are SEHNR and FQNEAQ (reference sequence). Full variable domain (rest looked up from reference TRBV7-9 and TRBJ2-4): DTGVSQNPRHKITKRGQNVTFRCDPISEHNRLYWYRQTLGQGPEFLTYFQNEAQLEKSRLLSDRFSAERPKGSFSTLEIQRTEQGDSAMYLCASSPGGKDIQYFGAGTRLSVL.

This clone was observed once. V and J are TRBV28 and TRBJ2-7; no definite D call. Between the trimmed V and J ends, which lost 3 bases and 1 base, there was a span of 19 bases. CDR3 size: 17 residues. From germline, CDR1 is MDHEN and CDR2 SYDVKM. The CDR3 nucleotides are TGTGCCAGCAGTTTTAGCCCTAAAAGAGAGTATTCCTACGAGCAGTACTTC. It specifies CASSFSPKREYSYEQYF.

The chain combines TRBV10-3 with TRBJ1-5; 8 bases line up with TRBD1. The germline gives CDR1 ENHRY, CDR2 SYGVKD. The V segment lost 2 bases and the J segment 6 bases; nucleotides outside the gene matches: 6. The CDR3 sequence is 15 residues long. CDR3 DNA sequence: TGTGCCATCAGTGAGCTCTTGGACAGGGTTCAGCCCCAGCATTTT. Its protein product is CAISELLDRVQPQHF.

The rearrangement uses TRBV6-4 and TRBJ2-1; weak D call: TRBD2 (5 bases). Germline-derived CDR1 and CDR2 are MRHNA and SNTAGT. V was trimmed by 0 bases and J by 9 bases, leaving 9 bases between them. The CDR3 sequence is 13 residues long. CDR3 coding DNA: TGTGCCAGCAGTGACTCGAAACGGGGTGAGCAGTTCTTC. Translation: CASSDSKRGEQFF.

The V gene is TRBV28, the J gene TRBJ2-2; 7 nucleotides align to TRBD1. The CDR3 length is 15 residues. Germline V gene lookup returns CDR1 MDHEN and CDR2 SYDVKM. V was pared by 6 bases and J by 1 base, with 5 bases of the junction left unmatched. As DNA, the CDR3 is TGTGCCAGCAGCCGCTGGACAGGGAACACCGGGGAGCTGTTTTTT. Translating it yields CASSRWTGNTGELFF.

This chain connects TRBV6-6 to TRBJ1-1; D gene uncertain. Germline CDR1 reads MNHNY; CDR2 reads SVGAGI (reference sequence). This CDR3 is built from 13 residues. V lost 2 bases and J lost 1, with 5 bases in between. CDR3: CASSYLKNTEAFF. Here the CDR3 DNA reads TGTGCCAGCAGTTACCTTAAGAACACTGAAGCTTTCTTT.

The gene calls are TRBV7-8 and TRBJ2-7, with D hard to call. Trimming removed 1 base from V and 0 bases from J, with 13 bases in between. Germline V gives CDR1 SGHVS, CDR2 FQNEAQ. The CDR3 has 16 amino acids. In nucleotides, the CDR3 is TGTGCCAGCAGCTTAGTTTCCAGCCACAGCTCCTACGAGCAGTACTTC. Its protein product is CASSLVSSHSSYEQYF.

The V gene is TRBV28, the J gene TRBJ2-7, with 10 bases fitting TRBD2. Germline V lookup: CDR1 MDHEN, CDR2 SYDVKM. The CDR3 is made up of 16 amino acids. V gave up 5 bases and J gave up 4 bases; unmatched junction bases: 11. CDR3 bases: TGTGCCAGCAGTCCTCCTCCCAGCGGGGGGGCTTACGAGCAGTACTTC. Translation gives CASSPPPSGGAYEQYF.

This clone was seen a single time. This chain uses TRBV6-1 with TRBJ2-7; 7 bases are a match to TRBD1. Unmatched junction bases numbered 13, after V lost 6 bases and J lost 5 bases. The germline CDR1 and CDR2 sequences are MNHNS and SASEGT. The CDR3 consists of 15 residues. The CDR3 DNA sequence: TGTGCCAGCAGCCCCGGGACAGCCCGCCGGGACGAGCAGTACTTC. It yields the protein CASSPGTARRDEQYF.